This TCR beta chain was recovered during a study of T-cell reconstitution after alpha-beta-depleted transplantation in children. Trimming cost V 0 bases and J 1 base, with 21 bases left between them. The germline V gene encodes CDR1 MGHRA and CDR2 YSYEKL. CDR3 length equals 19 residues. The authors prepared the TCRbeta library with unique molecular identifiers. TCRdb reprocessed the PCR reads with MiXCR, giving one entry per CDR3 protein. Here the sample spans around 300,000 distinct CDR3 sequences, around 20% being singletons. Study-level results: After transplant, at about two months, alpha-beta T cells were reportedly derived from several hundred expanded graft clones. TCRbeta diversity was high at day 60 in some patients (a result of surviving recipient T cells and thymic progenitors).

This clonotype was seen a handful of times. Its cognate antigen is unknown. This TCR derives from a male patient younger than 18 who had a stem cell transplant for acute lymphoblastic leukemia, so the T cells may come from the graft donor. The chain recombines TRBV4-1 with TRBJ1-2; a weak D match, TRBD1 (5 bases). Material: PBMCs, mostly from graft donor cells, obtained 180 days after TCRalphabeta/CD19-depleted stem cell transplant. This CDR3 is CASSQDGGATGGINYGYTF. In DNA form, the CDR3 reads TGCGCCAGCAGCCAAGATGGAGGGGCAACAGGAGGAATTAACTATGGCTACACCTTC.